These 4 T cell receptor beta chains share one sample of origin, sequenced in a study of shared clonotypes between healthy human individuals. Using immunoSEQ multiplex PCR, the repertoire was profiled, and TCRdb retains in-frame clones only, with some absent. The sample shows millions of clones, approximately 95% of them seen only once. Sequencing was carried out using naive CD4+ T cells from PBMCs. Subset defined: CD45RA+ positively selected. These receptors were taken from a man between 18 and 35 years old in good health. Some clones in this sample may be carry-over from other donors' samples.

This clone appeared once. The sample contains more than one DNA sequence encoding this CDR3. This chain uses TRBV28 with TRBJ2-5, with 12 positions matching TRBD2. The germline V gene encodes CDR1 MDHEN and CDR2 SYDVKM. The CDR3 runs 15 residues. V dropped 6 bases and J dropped 4; count of bases not matched to a gene: 6. CDR3 coding DNA: TGTGCCAGCAGCTCCGGGACTAGCGGGCGAGAGACCCAGTACTTC. This codes for CASSSGTSGRETQYF.

This clone appeared a few times. CDR3 loop: CASSLRSGFTGELFF. The CDR3 DNA follows: TGTGCCAGCAGCCTAAGGTCCGGGTTCACCGGGGAGCTGTTTTTT. The chain joins TRBV6-1 to TRBJ2-2; D is unresolved. CDR1 and CDR2 (germline): MNHNS, SASEGT. This CDR3 region has 15 residues. Trimming stripped 6 bases from V and 4 bases from J, with 15 bases between.

The J gene is TRBJ1-2, the V gene TRBV6-6; a possible D gene is TRBD1 (5 bases). The CDR3 has 14 amino acids. The germline CDR1 and CDR2 sequences are MNHNY and SVGAGI (reference sequence). Trimming stripped 4 bases from V and 2 bases from J, with 11 bases between. The CDR3 loop is CASSSRERNYGYTF. The CDR3 DNA is TGTGCCAGCAGTTCCAGGGAGCGAAACTATGGCTACACCTTC.

This clone was recorded only once. This chain joins TRBV29-1 and TRBJ2-5; D is unresolved. Germline V gives CDR1 SQVTM, CDR2 ANQGSEA. This CDR3 region has 13 residues. V shed 6 bases and J shed 2 bases, with 13 bases lying between them. The CDR3 loop reads CSVLLTAQETQYF. CDR3 coding DNA: TGCAGCGTACTACTGACGGCTCAAGAGACCCAGTACTTC.